This T cell receptor beta chain was observed in a study of cytomegalovirus exposure and HLA in healthy donors. The study, taken as a whole, reports: There were 160 or so TCR beta chains listed as cytomegalovirus-associated.

Notes on this clone: Its target is unknown.

PCR used 60 Vbeta primers and 13 Jbeta primers. Repertoires were generated with immunoSEQ multiplex PCR, while TCRdb's copy carries only in-frame clones and drops some. The data contain approximately 170,000 clones, roughly four fifths of them seen just once; the ten biggest clones take up approximately 2.8%. The CDR3 extends over 13 amino acids. Trimming removed 6 bases from V and 7 bases from J, with 15 bases in between. CDR1 is MRHNA, CDR2 SNTAGT, per germline. This sequence originates from a woman under 40 in good health and CMV-seropositive. The sample taken for sequencing was PBMCs. The chain carries TRBV6-4 and TRBJ2-5; D might be TRBD2 (5 bases). CDR3 protein: CASRTGRAGTQYF. CDR3 nucleotides: TGTGCCAGCAGGACCGGACGGGCGGGGACCCAGTACTTC.